The 30 T cell receptor beta chains below all came from one sample that was sequenced in a study of T cell changes during pregnancy in multiple sclerosis. Produced via immunoSEQ multiplex PCR; TCRdb's table is partial and in-frame only. The data contain roughly 52,000 clones, 85% to 95% of them singletons. This specimen consisted of CD4+ T cells from peripheral blood mononuclear cells, obtained in the third trimester of pregnancy. The receptors were gathered from a female donor with multiple sclerosis, enrolled in a pregnancy study.

The rearrangement uses TRBV4-2 and TRBJ2-7; D is possibly TRBD1 (5 bases). Germline CDR1 is LGHNA and CDR2 is YNFKEQ. With 0 bases removed from V and 1 base from J, the gap between germline ends came to 13 bases. The CDR3 extends over 16 amino acids. The CDR3 DNA reads TGTGCCAGCAGCCAAGAGGGGCGCAGAGCTTCCTACGAGCAGTACTTC. Protein sequence: CASSQEGRRASYEQYF.

The chain has TRBV29-1 and TRBJ1-1; 8 bases match TRBD1. Trimming cost V 4 bases and J 9 bases; bases outside gene matches: 1. The CDR3 covers 10 residues. Per germline, CDR1 SQVTM and CDR2 ANQGSEA. CDR3 nucleotide sequence: TGCAGCGTTGGGACAGGGAAAGCTTTCTTT. Translation: CSVGTGKAFF.

The chain is built from TRBV10-1 and TRBJ2-1; maybe TRBD1 (6 bases). Germline assignment: CDR1 WNHNN and CDR2 SYGVQD (reference sequence). The CDR3 covers 15 residues. The ends were cut back, 5 bases at V and 8 bases at J, with 19 bases in the middle. This CDR3 is CASSIRGPASDEQFF. The CDR3 DNA reads TGCGCCAGCAGTATCAGGGGCCCGGCTTCCGATGAGCAGTTCTTC.

This chain uses TRBV5-1 with TRBJ2-2; tentative D call: TRBD1 (6 bases). V was clipped by 4 bases and J by 0 bases, with 10 bases between them. CDR3 length: 15 residues. Germline CDR1 reads SGHRS; CDR2 reads YFSETQ. CDR3 sequence: CASSTGQANTGELFF. In DNA, the CDR3 is TGCGCCAGCAGCACGGGACAAGCGAACACCGGGGAGCTGTTTTTT.

The DNA for the CDR3 is TGTGCCAGCAGAGACGGACAGGGGGCCCACGAGCAGTACTTC. Encoded protein: CASRDGQGAHEQYF. This rearrangement joins TRBV6-6 to TRBJ2-7; 11 bases are a match to TRBD1. Germline V CDR1 and CDR2: MNHNY, SVGAGI (reference sequence). V trimming: 6 bases; J trimming: 5 bases; junction bases outside the gene matches: 6. This CDR3 comprises 14 residues.

As regards this clone: Other nucleotide sequences in the sample specify the same CDR3. This sequence joins TRBV6-6 and TRBJ2-1, with D tentatively TRBD2 (5 bases). Germline-derived CDR1 and CDR2 are MNHNY and SVGAGI (reference sequence). CDR3 size: 14 residues. V dropped 0 bases and J dropped 4 bases, with 7 bases sitting between them. CDR3 protein: CASSYSRVYNEQFF. CDR3 coding DNA: TGTGCCAGCAGTTACTCGAGGGTTTACAATGAGCAGTTCTTC.

The V gene is TRBV14, the J gene TRBJ1-2; 10 nucleotides match TRBD1. The V gene end was trimmed by 3 bases and the J gene end by 6 bases; junction bases not matched to a gene: 4. The CDR3 runs 14 residues. Germline V CDR1 and CDR2: SGHDN, FVKESK. In DNA form, the CDR3 reads TGTGCCAGCAGCCAGAGCGACAGGGGGCATGGCTACACCTTC. This codes for CASSQSDRGHGYTF.

V usage is TRBV6-1 and J usage is TRBJ1-5, with no clear D. V shed 1 base and J shed 7 bases, with 5 bases lying between them. The CDR3 extends over 12 amino acids. Germline V CDR1 and CDR2: MNHNS, SASEGT. Here the CDR3 DNA reads TGTGCCAGCAGTGAAGGAGGGCAGCCCCAGCATTTT. Translating gives CASSEGGQPQHF.

CDR3 amino acids: CASSPGTSKISEQFF. The DNA for the CDR3 is TGTGCCAGCAGTCCCGGGACTAGCAAGATATCAGAGCAGTTCTTC. The chain uses TRBV27 and TRBJ2-1, with 9 bases identical to TRBD2. The CDR3 extends over 15 amino acids. Germline V lookup: CDR1 MNHEY, CDR2 SMNVEV (reference sequence). With 5 bases clipped from V and 10 bases from J, the junction kept 12 bases outside the gene matches.

The V gene is TRBV19, the J gene TRBJ2-3, with a weak D call TRBD2 (6 bases). Trimming pared 2 bases from V and 5 bases from J, leaving 14 bases between. Germline CDR1 reads LNHDA; CDR2 reads SQIVND (reference sequence). This CDR3 has 15 residues. This CDR3 reads CASSIMAGFRDTQYF. CDR3 DNA: TGTGCCAGTAGTATAATGGCGGGGTTTCGAGATACGCAGTATTTT.

V is TRBV5-1 and J is TRBJ2-5; D call uncertain. This CDR3 has 13 residues. The germline V and J ends were trimmed by 2 bases and 1 base, with 6 bases remaining between them. Germline loops: CDR1 SGHRS, CDR2 YFSETQ. CDR3 in DNA: TGCGCCAGCAGCTTCGCCAGCCAAGAGACCCAGTACTTC. Translating it yields CASSFASQETQYF.

This chain links TRBV18 with TRBJ1-2; 11 bases fit TRBD1. The J segment lost 5 bases and the V segment lost 3 bases, leaving 5 bases of the junction unmatched. Germline CDR1 and CDR2: KGHSH and LQKENI. The length of the CDR3 is 15 residues. The CDR3 region has the DNA TGTGCCAGCTCACCTCCGGGACAGGGGGTGTATGGCTACACCTTC. Protein product: CASSPPGQGVYGYTF. Filled out from reference TRBV18 and TRBJ1-2, the complete variable domain reads NAGVMQNPRHLVRRRGQEARLRCSPMKGHSHVYWYRQLPEEGLKFMVYLQKENIIDESGMPKERFSAEFPKEGPSILRIQQVVRGDSAAYFCASSPPGQGVYGYTFGSGTRLTVV.

The chain carries TRBV30 and TRBJ1-4, with 9 bases identical to TRBD1. V lost 1 base to trimming and J lost 4 bases; unmatched junction nucleotides: 1. The CDR3 loop spans 14 amino acids. Germline CDR1 GTSNPN, CDR2 SVGIG (reference sequence). The CDR3: CAWSGDRDNEKLFF. The CDR3 nucleotides read TGTGCCTGGAGTGGGGACAGGGATAATGAAAAACTGTTTTTT.

This clone was seen once. The V and J genes are TRBV5-1 and TRBJ1-1; the match to TRBD1 covers 8 bases. The length of the CDR3 is 13 residues. Germline CDR1 reads SGHRS; CDR2 reads YFSETQ. Losses at the gene ends were 3 bases for V and 4 bases for J; bases not matched to a gene: 2. The CDR3 reads CASSSRGPTEAFF. CDR3 DNA: TGCGCCAGCAGCTCCAGGGGGCCCACTGAAGCTTTCTTT. The full variable domain, in which reference TRBV5-1 and TRBJ1-1 provide the parts outside the CDR3, is KAGVTQTPRYLIKTRGQQVTLSCSPISGHRSVSWYQQTPGQGLQFLFEYFSETQRNKGNFPGRFSGRQFSNSRSEMNVSTLELGDSALYLCASSSRGPTEAFFGQGTRLTVV.

This chain uses TRBV10-1 with TRBJ2-7; 7 positions agree with TRBD2. The CDR3 has 14 residues. Germline CDR1 and CDR2: WNHNN and SYGVQD (reference sequence). The trim removed 6 bases at V and 6 bases at J, leaving 11 bases unmatched. The CDR3 nucleotides read TGCGCCAGCAGGGGGGAGGGCCCTCTGGGCGAGCAGTACTTC. It specifies CASRGEGPLGEQYF.

The chain recombines TRBV7-3 with TRBJ2-5, with D perhaps matching TRBD2 (6 bases). Germline CDR1 SGHTA, CDR2 FQGTGA. CDR3 length: 13 residues. The ends were cut back, 4 bases at V and 5 bases at J, with 11 bases in the middle. The CDR3 DNA reads as TGTGCCAGCAGCTGGTCGGGGAGGGAGACCCAGTACTTC. Amino acids: CASSWSGRETQYF.

The rearrangement joins TRBV19 to TRBJ2-1; TRBD1 aligns across 9 bases. Germline V lookup: CDR1 LNHDA, CDR2 SQIVND (reference sequence). The CDR3 sequence is 15 residues long. After removal of 3 bases from V and 7 bases from J, the junction contained 7 bases not matched to a gene. CDR3 nucleotides: TGTGCCAGTAGTATTGTACAGGGGGCAGAGAATGAGCAGTTCTTC. This codes for CASSIVQGAENEQFF.

CDR3 sequence reads: CATKTQGAGANVLTF. The CDR3 DNA sequence: TGTGCGACCAAGACCCAGGGTGCTGGGGCCAACGTCCTGACTTTC. V is TRBV6-1 and J is TRBJ2-6, with a tentative D call TRBD1 (5 bases). CDR3 length: 15 amino acids. Germline loops: CDR1 MNHNS, CDR2 SASEGT.

V gene TRBV7-2 combines with J gene TRBJ2-1, with TRBD2 matching over 9 bases. The CDR3 has 17 residues. Trimming at V came to 2 bases and at J to 9 bases, leaving 14 bases not matched to a gene. Germline V CDR1 and CDR2: SGHTA, FQGNSA. CDR3 nucleotide sequence: TGTGCCAGCAGCTTATCAACAGGAGCGGGGGGTTTGTTTGAGCAGTTCTTC. Its protein product is CASSLSTGAGGLFEQFF. Drawing the rest from reference TRBV7-2 and TRBJ2-1, the complete variable domain is GAGVSQSPSNKVTEKGKDVELRCDPISGHTALYWYRQSLGQGLEFLIYFQGNSAPDKSGLPSDRFSAERTGGSVSTLTIQRTQQEDSAVYLCASSLSTGAGGLFEQFFGPGTRLTVL.

The chain recombines TRBV7-5 with TRBJ1-1; whether TRBD1, the table's D call, matches the DNA was not checked. TRBV7-5 has pseudogene status. The CDR3 length is 19 residues. The CDR3, as DNA: TGTGTCAGAAGCTTAGGTACATGGATTCCAGGGGTAATCAACACTGAAGCTTTCTTT. This sequence encodes CVRSLGTWIPGVINTEAFF.

This clone has more than one count but fewer than ten. The rearrangement joins TRBV30 to TRBJ2-3; no definite D call. V gave up 2 bases and J gave up 4 bases, with 7 bases separating them. This CDR3 has 12 residues. Germline CDR1 reads GTSNPN; CDR2 reads SVGIG (reference sequence). CDR3 DNA: TGTGCCTGGAGTACAGACGCAGATACGCAGTATTTT. The encoded protein is CAWSTDADTQYF.

For the CDR3, the DNA is TGTGCCAGCACCCAGGACAGGTATTCTTCACCCCTCCACTTT. It encodes CASTQDRYSSPLHF. V usage is TRBV6-6 and J usage is TRBJ1-6, with 7 bases fitting TRBD1. This CDR3 spans 14 amino acids. Germline V lookup: CDR1 MNHNY, CDR2 SVGAGI (reference sequence). The V and J ends lost 7 bases and 9 bases, in that order; junction bases with no gene match: 9.

V and J are TRBV30 and TRBJ1-2; TRBD1 matches 8 bases. The length of the CDR3 is 14 residues. The germline V gene has CDR1 GTSNPN and CDR2 SVGIG (reference sequence). V lost 3 bases, J lost 8 bases, and 11 bases stayed unmatched. CDR3 loop: CAWRQGGVNWGYTF. In DNA, the CDR3 is TGTGCCTGGAGACAGGGGGGGGTAAACTGGGGCTACACCTTC.

The rearrangement joins TRBV30 to TRBJ2-7; TRBD1 aligns across 7 bases. Looked up from germline, CDR1 is GTSNPN and CDR2 is SVGIG (reference sequence). Unmatched junction bases numbered 5, after V lost 2 bases and J lost 1 base. This CDR3 has 14 amino acids. The CDR3: CAWSRDRVSYEQYF. The CDR3 nucleotides read TGTGCCTGGAGTAGGGACAGAGTTTCCTACGAGCAGTACTTC.

The chain employs TRBV19 and TRBJ1-1; D not resolved. The germline V and J ends were trimmed by 3 bases and 2 bases, with 13 bases remaining between them. The CDR3 sequence is 15 residues long. Germline values: CDR1 LNHDA, CDR2 SQIVND (reference sequence). CDR3 protein: CASSIRRSGNTEAFF. The CDR3 coding sequence is TGTGCCAGTAGTATTAGGAGGTCGGGTAACACTGAAGCTTTCTTT. The variable domain in full, completed from reference TRBV19 and TRBJ1-1, reads DGGITQSPKYLFRKEGQNVTLSCEQNLNHDAMYWYRQDPGQGLRLIYYSQIVNDFQKGDIAEGYSVSREKKESFPLTVTSAQKNPTAFYLCASSIRRSGNTEAFFGQGTRLTVV.

This rearrangement joins TRBV6-5 to TRBJ2-1; 9 bases map to TRBD2. Germline CDR1 reads MNHEY; CDR2 reads SVGAGI. This CDR3 region has 16 residues. With 2 bases clipped from V and 4 bases from J, the junction kept 6 bases outside the gene matches. The DNA of the CDR3 is TGTGCCAGCAGTTACAAGGCGGGAGGGACATACAATGAGCAGTTCTTC. Amino acid sequence: CASSYKAGGTYNEQFF.

This clone came up once. The junction does not match germline at one end; this may be a read error. The chain combines TRBV6-6 with TRBJ1-2; unclear D gene. Germline CDR1 is MNHNY and CDR2 is SVGAGI (reference sequence). This CDR3 has 12 amino acids. CDR3 residues: CASGYELYGYTF. The CDR3 DNA reads TGTGCCAGCGGTTACGAACTATATGGCTACACCTTC.

Relative to its sample, this clone is medium-sized. The same CDR3 can be traced to other DNA sequences in this sample. The chain links TRBV19 to TRBJ2-1, with a possible D match to TRBD2 (5 bases). V shed 6 bases and J shed 6 bases, with 12 bases lying between them. The germline V gene has CDR1 LNHDA and CDR2 SQIVND (reference sequence). The CDR3 has 13 residues. CDR3 loop: CASSLSTSNEQFF. CDR3 bases: TGTGCCAGTAGCCTGTCCACTAGCAATGAGCAGTTCTTC.

The chain couples TRBV12-1 to TRBJ2-7; no check of the table's D call, TRBD2, against the DNA was made. TRBV12-1 is a known pseudogene. This CDR3 spans 18 amino acids. The CDR3 nucleotides read TGTGCCAGCAGCTTTGTTTGGCTAGCGGGAGCGGTGGGGTACGAGCAGTACTTC. Its protein is CASSFVWLAGAVGYEQYF.

The chain carries TRBV5-4 and TRBJ1-4; TRBD1 agrees at 8 bases. The J segment lost 8 bases and the V segment lost 4 bases, leaving 10 bases of the junction unmatched. The CDR3 contains 15 residues. The germline CDR1 and CDR2 sequences are SGHNT and YYREEE (reference sequence). In nucleotides, the CDR3 is TGTGCCAGCAGCACCCCTACAGGGGGAGGCGAAAAACTGTTTTTT. Translating gives CASSTPTGGGEKLFF.